Sequencing of this TCR beta chain was carried out in a study of blood T cell repertoires in COVID-19 (dated by TCRdb to the early 2020s). Describing the broader study: Samples from collaborators originated in the United States, Italy and Spain and spanned both the acute and convalescent phases of COVID-19. The prospective study material was composed of cDNA or gDNA derived from T cells, B-cell-depleted T cells, or PBMCs. Deeply sampled blood TCRbeta repertoires from subjects exposed to, actively infected with, or recovered from COVID-19 were included in the dataset. The repertoires were made available in a free public database intended to serve as a resource for research on the immune response to SARS-CoV-2. Samples were obtained from the ongoing ImmuneRACE study (first 160 participants) and from 1,254 subjects provided by 6 global collaborators. Sample metadata almost always included a de-identified subject ID, COVID-19 status, age in years and sex. Where HLA class I and class II types were available, the types were taken from metadata supplied by the sample provider, not from assay-based typing.

Comment on this clone: The antigen it recognizes is unknown. No base quality values were provided; no much bigger clone lies one nucleotide off.

V drops 0 bases and J drops 6 bases, leaving 11 bases in between. The germline V gene encodes CDR1 MGHRA and CDR2 YSYEKL. The CDR3 sequence holds 14 residues, the cysteine and phenylalanine included. Just the 42-base CDR3 DNA is kept, in frame starting at base 1. What the study reported, not specific to this receptor: Clinical and demographic metadata were provided uncurated, with the amount varying by source and participant.

Each collaborating institution followed its own protocols to collect whole blood in K2EDTA tubes. Collaborator samples were shipped for TCRbeta analysis as frozen whole blood, isolated PBMCs, or DNA extracted from either sample type. The immunoSEQ Assay, a bias-controlled multiplex PCR, was used to amplify TCRbeta CDR3 regions from genomic DNA. As for how the authors treated the data: Within the assay, amplification of reference gene primers was used to estimate how many nucleated cells each sample contained. To quantify the absolute abundance of each unique TCRbeta CDR3 rearrangement, sequence reads were collapsed and filtered. For each sample, productive Simpson clonality was calculated as the square root of Simpson's diversity index across productive rearrangements. In its TCRdb copy, this immuneACCESS table keeps in-frame sequences only and misses some clones. Where compared with another copy, unresolved V genes explain less than half of these, and the others have no known cause. V, J and clone size are those of that table, while D and trimming were read from the DNA. This sample has roughly 350,000 clones in its table, and around 84% of those were observed once. The top ten clonotypes cover 3% to 4.5% of the sample.

Input material: peripheral blood. The origin of this receptor is a woman aged 18-29 years with acute or convalescent COVID-19. The V gene is TRBV4-1 and the J gene is TRBJ1-1; the D gene remains uncertain. The bases are TGCGCCAGCAGCCAAGAATCTGTGGCACCTGAAGCTTTCTTT. Its product reads: CASSQESVAPEAFF.